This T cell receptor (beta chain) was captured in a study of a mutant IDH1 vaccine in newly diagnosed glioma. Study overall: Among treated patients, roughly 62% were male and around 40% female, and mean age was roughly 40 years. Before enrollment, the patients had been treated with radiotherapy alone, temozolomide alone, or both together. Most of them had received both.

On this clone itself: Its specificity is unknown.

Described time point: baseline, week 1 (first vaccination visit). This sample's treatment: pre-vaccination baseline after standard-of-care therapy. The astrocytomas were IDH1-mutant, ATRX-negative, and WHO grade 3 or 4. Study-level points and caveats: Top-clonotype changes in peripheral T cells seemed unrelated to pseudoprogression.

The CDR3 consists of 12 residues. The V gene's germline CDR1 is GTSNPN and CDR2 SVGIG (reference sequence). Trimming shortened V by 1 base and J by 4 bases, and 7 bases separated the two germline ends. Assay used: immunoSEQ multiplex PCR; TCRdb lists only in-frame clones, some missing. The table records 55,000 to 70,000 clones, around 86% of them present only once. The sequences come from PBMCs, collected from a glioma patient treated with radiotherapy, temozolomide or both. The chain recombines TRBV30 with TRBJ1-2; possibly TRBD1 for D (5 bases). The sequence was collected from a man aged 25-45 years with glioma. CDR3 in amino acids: CAWSDGGYGYTF. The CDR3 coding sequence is TGTGCCTGGAGTGATGGGGGCTATGGCTACACCTTC.